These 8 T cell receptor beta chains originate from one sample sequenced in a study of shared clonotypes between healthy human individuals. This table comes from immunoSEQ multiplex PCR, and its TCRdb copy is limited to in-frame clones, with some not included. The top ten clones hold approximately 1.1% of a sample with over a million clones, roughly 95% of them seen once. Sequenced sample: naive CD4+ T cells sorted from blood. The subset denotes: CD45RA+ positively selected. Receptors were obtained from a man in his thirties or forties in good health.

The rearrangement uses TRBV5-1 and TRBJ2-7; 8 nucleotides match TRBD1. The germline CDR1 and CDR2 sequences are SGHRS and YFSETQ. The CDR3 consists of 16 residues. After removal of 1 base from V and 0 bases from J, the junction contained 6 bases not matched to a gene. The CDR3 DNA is TGCGCCAGCAGCTTGCGGACAGGGACATACTCCTACGAGCAGTACTTC. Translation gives CASSLRTGTYSYEQYF.

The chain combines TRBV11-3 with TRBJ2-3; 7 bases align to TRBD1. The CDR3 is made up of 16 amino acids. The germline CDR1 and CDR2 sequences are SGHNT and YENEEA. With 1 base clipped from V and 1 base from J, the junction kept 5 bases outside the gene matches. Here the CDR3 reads CASSLGQGSGTDTQYF. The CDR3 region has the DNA TGTGCCAGCAGCTTAGGACAGGGCAGTGGCACAGATACGCAGTATTTT.

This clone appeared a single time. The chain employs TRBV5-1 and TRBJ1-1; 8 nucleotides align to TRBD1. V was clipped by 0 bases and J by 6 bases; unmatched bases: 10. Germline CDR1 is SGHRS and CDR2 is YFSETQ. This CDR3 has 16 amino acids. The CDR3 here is CASSLDPQGAGAEAFF. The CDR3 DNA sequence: TGCGCCAGCAGCTTGGATCCCCAGGGGGCTGGGGCTGAAGCTTTCTTT. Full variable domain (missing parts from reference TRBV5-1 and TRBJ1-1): KAGVTQTPRYLIKTRGQQVTLSCSPISGHRSVSWYQQTPGQGLQFLFEYFSETQRNKGNFPGRFSGRQFSNSRSEMNVSTLELGDSALYLCASSLDPQGAGAEAFFGQGTRLTVV.

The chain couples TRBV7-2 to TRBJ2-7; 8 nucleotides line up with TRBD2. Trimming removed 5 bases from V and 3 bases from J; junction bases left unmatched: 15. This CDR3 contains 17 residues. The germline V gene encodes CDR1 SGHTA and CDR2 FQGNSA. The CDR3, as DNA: TGTGCCAGCAGCGAAAACCTCGGGGGGGCCCCCATCTACGAGCAGTACTTC. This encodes CASSENLGGAPIYEQYF.

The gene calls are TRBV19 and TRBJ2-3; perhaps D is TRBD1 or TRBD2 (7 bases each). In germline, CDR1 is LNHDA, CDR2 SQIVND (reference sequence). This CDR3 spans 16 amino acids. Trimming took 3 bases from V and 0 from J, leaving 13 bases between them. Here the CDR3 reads CASSIGQGGSTDTQYF. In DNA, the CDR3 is TGTGCCAGTAGTATTGGGCAGGGGGGGAGCACAGATACGCAGTATTTT.

CDR3 nucleotide sequence: TGTGCCAGCAGGGAGGGGGTAATTGGGGCCAACGTCCTGACTTTC. Its translation is CASREGVIGANVLTF. The rearrangement uses TRBV6-1 and TRBJ2-6; tentatively, D is TRBD1 or TRBD2 (6 bases each). CDR1 and CDR2 from the germline V gene are MNHNS and SASEGT. V gave up 6 bases and J gave up 3 bases, with 12 bases separating them. CDR3 length: 15 residues.

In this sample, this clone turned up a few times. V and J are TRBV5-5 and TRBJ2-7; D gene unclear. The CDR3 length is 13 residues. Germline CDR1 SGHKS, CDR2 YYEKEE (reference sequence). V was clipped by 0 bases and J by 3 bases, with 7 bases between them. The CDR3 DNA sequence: TGTGCCAGCAGCTTGGCCGCCCTCTACGAGCAGTACTTC. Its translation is CASSLAALYEQYF. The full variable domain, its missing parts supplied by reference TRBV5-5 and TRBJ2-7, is DAGVTQSPTHLIKTRGQQVTLRCSPISGHKSVSWYQQVLGQGPQFIFQYYEKEERGRGNFPDRFSARQFPNYSSELNVNALLLGDSALYLCASSLAALYEQYFGPGTRLTVT.

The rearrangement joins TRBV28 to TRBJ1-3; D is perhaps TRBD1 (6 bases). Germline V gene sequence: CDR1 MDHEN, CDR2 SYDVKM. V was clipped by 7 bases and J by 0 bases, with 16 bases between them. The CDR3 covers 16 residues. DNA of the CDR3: TGTGCCAGCATTTCCTCTCCACAGGGCTCTGGAAACACCATATATTTT. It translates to CASISSPQGSGNTIYF.